This entry lists 31 T cell receptor beta chains sequenced from one sample in a study of T-cell reconstitution after alpha-beta-depleted transplantation in children. Preparing the TCRbeta library involved the use of unique molecular identifiers. TCRdb reprocessed the PCR reads via MiXCR and lists one record per CDR3 protein. The sample gives 490,000 or so distinct CDR3 sequences, around 13% of which show up once; about 5.6% is in the top ten. The sample in question was PBMCs from the stem cell graft donor, obtained from the stem cell graft. The receptors here all came from a human donor who donated a stem cell graft to a child with combined immunodeficiency.

This clonotype showed up many times. This chain links TRBV12-3 or TRBV12-4 with TRBJ2-1; D ambiguous. Trimming shortened V by 5 bases and J by 6 bases, and 11 bases separated the two germline ends. The CDR3 consists of 13 residues. The CDR3 coding sequence is TGTGCCAGCAGTCCTCCCCGGGTCAATGAGCAGTTCTTC. It encodes CASSPPRVNEQFF.

This clonotype was observed at least ten times. This rearrangement joins TRBV12-3 or TRBV12-4 to TRBJ1-1; TRBD1 aligns across 7 bases. V was clipped by 5 bases and J by 7 bases; unmatched bases: 13. This CDR3 comprises 15 residues. CDR3 residues: CASSPSRDSAREAFF. Written as DNA, the CDR3 is TGTGCCAGCAGTCCGTCCCGGGACAGTGCCCGTGAAGCTTTCTTT.

The J gene is TRBJ2-1, the V gene TRBV11-1; 9 nucleotides match TRBD2. CDR1 and CDR2 from the germline V gene are SGHAT and FQDESV (reference sequence). The V and J ends lost 4 bases and 0 bases, in that order; junction bases with no gene match: 10. This CDR3 comprises 18 residues. The CDR3 spells CASSSRDSGGSSYNEQFF. CDR3 DNA sequence: TGTGCCAGCAGCTCCCGGGATAGCGGGGGAAGCTCCTACAATGAGCAGTTCTTC.

A few counts support this clonotype. The V call is TRBV7-2, the J call TRBJ2-5, with 10 bases matching TRBD2. From germline, CDR1 is SGHTA and CDR2 FQGNSA. The V and J ends lost 1 base and 4 bases, in that order; junction bases with no gene match: 6. This CDR3 has 16 residues. For the CDR3, the DNA is TGTGCCAGCAGCTTAGGGGGGACTAGCGTAGGAGAGACCCAGTACTTC. It codes for CASSLGGTSVGETQYF.

The chain is built from TRBV12-3 or TRBV12-4 and TRBJ1-6; no firm D call. The CDR3 contains 12 residues. The V end lost 0 bases, the J end lost 11 bases, and 5 bases lay between the germline ends. CDR3 loop: CASSLAGAPLHF. The CDR3 nucleotides read TGTGCCAGCAGTTTAGCAGGTGCACCCCTCCACTTT.

This clonotype was observed at least ten times. The J gene is TRBJ2-7, the V gene TRBV5-1, with D unresolved. Trimming shortened V by 0 bases and J by 2 bases, and 9 bases separated the two germline ends. Germline CDR1 reads SGHRS; CDR2 reads YFSETQ. The CDR3 runs 14 residues. The CDR3 sequence is CASSLEGVAYEQYF. The CDR3 coding sequence is TGCGCCAGCAGCTTGGAAGGAGTGGCCTACGAGCAGTACTTC.

The chain employs TRBV20-1 and TRBJ2-7, with a possible D match to TRBD1 (6 bases). Germline CDR1 reads DFQATT; CDR2 reads SNEGSKA (reference sequence). The ends were cut back, 0 bases at V and 2 bases at J, with 14 bases in the middle. The CDR3 is made up of 15 amino acids. The CDR3 DNA is TGCAGTGCTAGAGATCCCTTCGACAGGCCCTACGAGCAGTACTTC. Its protein product is CSARDPFDRPYEQYF.

The chain uses TRBV7-2 and TRBJ2-7; D might be TRBD1 (6 bases). The CDR3 loop spans 14 amino acids. Looked up from germline, CDR1 is SGHTA and CDR2 is FQGNSA. Deletions cut 4 bases from V and 3 bases from J, with 13 bases between. The DNA of the CDR3 is TGTGCCAGCAGCTCAACAGGGTTTGGCTACGAGCAGTACTTC. Its translation: CASSSTGFGYEQYF.

This clonotype was detected many times. The V and J genes are TRBV6-5 and TRBJ2-1, with 8 bases identical to TRBD2. Germline CDR1 reads MNHEY; CDR2 reads SVGAGI. The CDR3 sequence is 17 residues long. The V gene end was trimmed by 0 bases and the J gene end by 4 bases; junction bases not matched to a gene: 8. The CDR3 reads CASSYSVRLAPYNEQFF. The CDR3 nucleotides read TGTGCCAGCAGTTACTCCGTAAGACTAGCGCCTTACAATGAGCAGTTCTTC.

In this sample, this clonotype turned up a few times. This chain joins TRBV12-3 or TRBV12-4 and TRBJ1-6, with D possibly being TRBD1 (5 bases). The CDR3 has 14 residues. Trimming took off 7 bases at V and 7 bases at J, with 14 bases between the two ends. In DNA form, the CDR3 reads TGTGCCAGCAACCGGGACGCCGGGAATTCACCCCTCCACTTT. This translates into CASNRDAGNSPLHF.

This chain connects TRBV6-1 to TRBJ2-2, with D possibly TRBD2 on 5 matching bases. The CDR3 sequence is 17 residues long. The germline CDR1 and CDR2 sequences are MNHNS and SASEGT. The ends were cut back, 6 bases at V and 4 bases at J, with 21 bases in the middle. Written as DNA, the CDR3 is TGTGCCAGCAGCCTCCCCACCGGCGGCCGGGGCACCGGGGAGCTGTTTTTT. Translation: CASSLPTGGRGTGELFF.

This clonotype was counted a few times. V and J are TRBV7-8 and TRBJ2-1; D tentatively fits TRBD1 or TRBD2 (5 bases each). The germline V gene encodes CDR1 SGHVS and CDR2 FQNEAQ. Trimming pared 6 bases from V and 5 bases from J, leaving 17 bases between. The CDR3 is made up of 15 amino acids. CDR3 region: CASRLDRLRDNEQFF. Written as DNA, the CDR3 is TGTGCCAGCAGACTAGACAGACTCAGGGACAATGAGCAGTTCTTC. Combining the CDR3 with reference TRBV7-8 and TRBJ2-1 gives the whole variable domain GAGVSQSPRYKVAKRGQDVALRCDPISGHVSLFWYQQALGQGPEFLTYFQNEAQLDKSGLPSDRFFAERPEGSVSTLKIQRTQQEDSAVYLCASRLDRLRDNEQFFGPGTRLTVL.

This chain connects TRBV27 to TRBJ2-3, with D perhaps TRBD2 (5 bases). V was trimmed by 6 bases and J by 3 bases, leaving 16 bases between them. The CDR3 length is 15 residues. Looked up from germline, CDR1 is MNHEY and CDR2 is SMNVEV (reference sequence). The CDR3 is CASRTEALWTDTQYF. The CDR3 bases are TGTGCCAGCAGAACGGAGGCCTTGTGGACAGATACGCAGTATTTT.

This chain links TRBV7-2 with TRBJ2-7; the match to TRBD1 covers 7 bases. The germline V gene has CDR1 SGHTA and CDR2 FQGNSA. The J segment lost 7 bases and the V segment lost 2 bases, leaving 11 bases of the junction unmatched. The CDR3 length is 15 residues. This chain's CDR3 is CASSLFGDRAREQYF. As DNA, the CDR3 is TGTGCCAGCAGCTTATTCGGCGACAGGGCACGAGAGCAGTACTTC.

This clonotype has ten or more counts. In DNA form, the CDR3 reads TGTGCCTGGGGACAGGGGGCCTATGGCTACACCTTC. This sequence encodes CAWGQGAYGYTF. The gene calls are TRBV30 and TRBJ1-2; 11 nucleotides line up with TRBD1. Germline V gene data show CDR1 as GTSNPN and CDR2 as SVGIG (reference sequence). This CDR3 is 12 amino acids long. Trimming cost V 5 bases and J 4 bases; bases outside gene matches: 0.

This clonotype came up a few times. The rearrangement uses TRBV20-1 and TRBJ2-3; D remains ambiguous. The germline gives CDR1 DFQATT, CDR2 SNEGSKA (reference sequence). The V end was cut by 5 bases, the J end by 6 bases, with 15 bases between. The CDR3 spans 13 residues. The CDR3 DNA sequence: TGCAGTGCTGTCGAACGGATGTGGGATACGCAGTATTTT. Amino acids: CSAVERMWDTQYF.

This sequence joins TRBV5-1 and TRBJ2-7; weak D call: TRBD2 (5 bases). Per the germline V gene, CDR1 is SGHRS and CDR2 is YFSETQ. With 1 base removed from V and 0 bases from J, the gap between germline ends came to 8 bases. The CDR3 loop spans 14 amino acids. The CDR3 loop reads CASSLLANSYEQYF. The CDR3, as DNA: TGCGCCAGCAGCTTGTTAGCGAACTCCTACGAGCAGTACTTC. Full variable domain (missing parts from reference TRBV5-1 and TRBJ2-7): KAGVTQTPRYLIKTRGQQVTLSCSPISGHRSVSWYQQTPGQGLQFLFEYFSETQRNKGNFPGRFSGRQFSNSRSEMNVSTLELGDSALYLCASSLLANSYEQYFGPGTRLTVT.

A few counts support this clonotype. The chain combines TRBV18 with TRBJ1-2; D possibly corresponds to TRBD1 (5 bases). This CDR3 is 12 amino acids long. Trimming took 6 bases from V and 7 from J, leaving 12 bases between them. CDR1 and CDR2 (germline): KGHSH, LQKENI. The CDR3, as DNA: TGTGCCAGCTCCGAGAGGGACTTTGGCTACACCTTC. Protein: CASSERDFGYTF.

This clonotype was counted a few times. One end of the junction does not line up with germline, which may come from a read error. The chain uses TRBV7-6 and TRBJ2-7; 7 positions match TRBD1. In germline, CDR1 is SGHVS, CDR2 FNYEAQ. This CDR3 comprises 15 residues. CDR3 bases: TGTGCCAGCAGCGTAGCCCCGGGACAGACCTACGAGCAGTACTTC. It yields the protein CASSVAPGQTYEQYF.

The chain carries TRBV5-1 and TRBJ1-2; D possibly corresponds to TRBD1 (5 bases). V was shortened by 0 bases and J by 5 bases, with 14 bases between the two germline ends. CDR1 and CDR2 (germline): SGHRS, YFSETQ. The CDR3 sequence is 15 residues long. The DNA for the CDR3 is TGCGCCAGCAGCTTGGCCGAGGGGCCTCAATATGGCTACACCTTC. It specifies CASSLAEGPQYGYTF.

This clonotype was seen a handful of times. As DNA, the CDR3 is TGCAGCGTTGAAGGCTCCGGGGGCTCCTACGAGCAGTACTTC. The encoded protein is CSVEGSGGSYEQYF. This chain joins TRBV29-1 and TRBJ2-7; perhaps TRBD2 as D (6 bases). The CDR3 is 14 residues long. V lost 1 base and J 0 bases, leaving 10 bases between the germline ends. Germline V lookup: CDR1 SQVTM, CDR2 ANQGSEA.

The chain joins TRBV5-6 to TRBJ1-2, with 8 bases aligning to TRBD1. Germline V gives CDR1 SGHDT, CDR2 YYEEEE. The CDR3 is 16 amino acids. With 0 bases clipped from V and 8 bases from J, the junction kept 12 bases outside the gene matches. The CDR3 nucleotides are TGTGCCAGCAGCTTGGCGAGTGACAGGGGAATTGAGGGCTACACCTTC. This gives the protein CASSLASDRGIEGYTF. Full variable domain (rest looked up from reference TRBV5-6 and TRBJ1-2): DAGVTQSPTHLIKTRGQQVTLRCSPKSGHDTVSWYQQALGQGPQFIFQYYEEEERQRGNFPDRFSGHQFPNYSSELNVNALLLGDSALYLCASSLASDRGIEGYTFGSGTRLTVV.

This sequence joins TRBV3-1 and TRBJ2-3; D gene ambiguous. V dropped 1 base and J dropped 6 bases, with 8 bases sitting between them. Germline V lookup: CDR1 LGHDT, CDR2 YNNKEL (reference sequence). The CDR3 runs to 13 residues. For the CDR3, the DNA is TGTGCCAGCAGCCAAGGCCTATGGGATACGCAGTATTTT. It encodes CASSQGLWDTQYF.

This clonotype was observed a handful of times. The CDR3 is CASSLPLTGTGPSYEQYF. The CDR3 nucleotides read TGTGCCAGCAGCTTACCCCTAACAGGGACAGGGCCCTCCTACGAGCAGTACTTC. V and J are TRBV11-1 and TRBJ2-7; 9 nucleotides agree with TRBD1. Germline V gives CDR1 SGHAT, CDR2 FQDESV (reference sequence). The CDR3 has 18 residues. The trim removed 2 bases at V and 0 bases at J, leaving 11 bases unmatched.

This clonotype showed up just a few times. The chain uses TRBV29-1 and TRBJ2-7, with 8 bases aligning to TRBD2. This CDR3 has 14 amino acids. Germline CDR1 SQVTM, CDR2 ANQGSEA. V dropped 3 bases and J dropped 3; count of bases not matched to a gene: 7. The CDR3 spells CSVEGAAGDYEQYF. DNA of the CDR3: TGCAGCGTTGAGGGAGCAGCGGGAGACTACGAGCAGTACTTC.

On this clonotype itself: A read error may be the cause here, since a much bigger clone is one base away. This chain joins TRBV4-3 and TRBJ2-7, with 7 bases matching TRBD2. The CDR3 runs 16 residues. Germline V CDR1 and CDR2: LGHNA, YSLEER. V was clipped by 1 base and J by 3 bases; unmatched bases: 9. The chain's CDR3 is CASSQAWPIAGYEQYF. CDR3 coding DNA: TGCGCCAGCAGCCAAGCATGGCCAATAGCGGGCTACGAGCAGTACTTC.

This clonotype was recorded many times. J is TRBJ2-2 and V is TRBV12-3 or TRBV12-4; D call uncertain. This CDR3 comprises 12 residues. Trimming shortened V by 5 bases and J by 7 bases, and 8 bases separated the two germline ends. For the CDR3, the DNA is TGTGCCAGCAGTCGCAACCTCGGGGAGCTGTTTTTT. Its protein is CASSRNLGELFF.

This chain uses TRBV5-5 with TRBJ2-5, with TRBD1 as a possible D gene (5 bases). The ends were cut back, 1 base at V and 5 bases at J, with 15 bases in the middle. The germline CDR1 and CDR2 sequences are SGHKS and YYEKEE (reference sequence). The CDR3 loop spans 15 amino acids. CDR3 residues: CASSLPQGGGETQYF. The CDR3, as DNA: TGTGCCAGCAGCTTGCCGCAGGGTGGTGGGGAGACCCAGTACTTC.

This clonotype turned up a few times. The chain recombines TRBV6-7 with TRBJ2-7; possibly TRBD1 or TRBD2 for D (5 bases each). TRBV6-7 is given ORF status, its function remaining uncertain. V was shortened by 2 bases and J by 0 bases, with 17 bases between the two germline ends. This CDR3 is 17 amino acids long. DNA of the CDR3: TGTGCCAGCAGTTACGGGGACGGCCGAGGGAGCTCCTACGAGCAGTACTTC. Amino acid sequence: CASSYGDGRGSSYEQYF.

The J gene is TRBJ1-5, the V gene TRBV29-1; D unresolved. Trimming cost V 8 bases and J 3 bases, with 14 bases left between them. The CDR3 is 13 residues long. The germline gives CDR1 SQVTM, CDR2 ANQGSEA. The CDR3 DNA reads as TGCAGCATTCAATTGGGTAACAATCAGCCCCAGCATTTT. Amino acid sequence: CSIQLGNNQPQHF.

This clonotype was detected only a few times. V usage is TRBV5-1 and J usage is TRBJ2-1; D perhaps matches TRBD1 (6 bases). The CDR3 spans 15 residues. Deletions cut 4 bases from V and 4 bases from J, with 15 bases between. CDR1 and CDR2 from the germline V gene are SGHRS and YFSETQ. The CDR3 loop is CASSRLGGPYNEQFF. The CDR3 DNA follows: TGCGCCAGCAGCCGGCTAGGGGGTCCATACAATGAGCAGTTCTTC.